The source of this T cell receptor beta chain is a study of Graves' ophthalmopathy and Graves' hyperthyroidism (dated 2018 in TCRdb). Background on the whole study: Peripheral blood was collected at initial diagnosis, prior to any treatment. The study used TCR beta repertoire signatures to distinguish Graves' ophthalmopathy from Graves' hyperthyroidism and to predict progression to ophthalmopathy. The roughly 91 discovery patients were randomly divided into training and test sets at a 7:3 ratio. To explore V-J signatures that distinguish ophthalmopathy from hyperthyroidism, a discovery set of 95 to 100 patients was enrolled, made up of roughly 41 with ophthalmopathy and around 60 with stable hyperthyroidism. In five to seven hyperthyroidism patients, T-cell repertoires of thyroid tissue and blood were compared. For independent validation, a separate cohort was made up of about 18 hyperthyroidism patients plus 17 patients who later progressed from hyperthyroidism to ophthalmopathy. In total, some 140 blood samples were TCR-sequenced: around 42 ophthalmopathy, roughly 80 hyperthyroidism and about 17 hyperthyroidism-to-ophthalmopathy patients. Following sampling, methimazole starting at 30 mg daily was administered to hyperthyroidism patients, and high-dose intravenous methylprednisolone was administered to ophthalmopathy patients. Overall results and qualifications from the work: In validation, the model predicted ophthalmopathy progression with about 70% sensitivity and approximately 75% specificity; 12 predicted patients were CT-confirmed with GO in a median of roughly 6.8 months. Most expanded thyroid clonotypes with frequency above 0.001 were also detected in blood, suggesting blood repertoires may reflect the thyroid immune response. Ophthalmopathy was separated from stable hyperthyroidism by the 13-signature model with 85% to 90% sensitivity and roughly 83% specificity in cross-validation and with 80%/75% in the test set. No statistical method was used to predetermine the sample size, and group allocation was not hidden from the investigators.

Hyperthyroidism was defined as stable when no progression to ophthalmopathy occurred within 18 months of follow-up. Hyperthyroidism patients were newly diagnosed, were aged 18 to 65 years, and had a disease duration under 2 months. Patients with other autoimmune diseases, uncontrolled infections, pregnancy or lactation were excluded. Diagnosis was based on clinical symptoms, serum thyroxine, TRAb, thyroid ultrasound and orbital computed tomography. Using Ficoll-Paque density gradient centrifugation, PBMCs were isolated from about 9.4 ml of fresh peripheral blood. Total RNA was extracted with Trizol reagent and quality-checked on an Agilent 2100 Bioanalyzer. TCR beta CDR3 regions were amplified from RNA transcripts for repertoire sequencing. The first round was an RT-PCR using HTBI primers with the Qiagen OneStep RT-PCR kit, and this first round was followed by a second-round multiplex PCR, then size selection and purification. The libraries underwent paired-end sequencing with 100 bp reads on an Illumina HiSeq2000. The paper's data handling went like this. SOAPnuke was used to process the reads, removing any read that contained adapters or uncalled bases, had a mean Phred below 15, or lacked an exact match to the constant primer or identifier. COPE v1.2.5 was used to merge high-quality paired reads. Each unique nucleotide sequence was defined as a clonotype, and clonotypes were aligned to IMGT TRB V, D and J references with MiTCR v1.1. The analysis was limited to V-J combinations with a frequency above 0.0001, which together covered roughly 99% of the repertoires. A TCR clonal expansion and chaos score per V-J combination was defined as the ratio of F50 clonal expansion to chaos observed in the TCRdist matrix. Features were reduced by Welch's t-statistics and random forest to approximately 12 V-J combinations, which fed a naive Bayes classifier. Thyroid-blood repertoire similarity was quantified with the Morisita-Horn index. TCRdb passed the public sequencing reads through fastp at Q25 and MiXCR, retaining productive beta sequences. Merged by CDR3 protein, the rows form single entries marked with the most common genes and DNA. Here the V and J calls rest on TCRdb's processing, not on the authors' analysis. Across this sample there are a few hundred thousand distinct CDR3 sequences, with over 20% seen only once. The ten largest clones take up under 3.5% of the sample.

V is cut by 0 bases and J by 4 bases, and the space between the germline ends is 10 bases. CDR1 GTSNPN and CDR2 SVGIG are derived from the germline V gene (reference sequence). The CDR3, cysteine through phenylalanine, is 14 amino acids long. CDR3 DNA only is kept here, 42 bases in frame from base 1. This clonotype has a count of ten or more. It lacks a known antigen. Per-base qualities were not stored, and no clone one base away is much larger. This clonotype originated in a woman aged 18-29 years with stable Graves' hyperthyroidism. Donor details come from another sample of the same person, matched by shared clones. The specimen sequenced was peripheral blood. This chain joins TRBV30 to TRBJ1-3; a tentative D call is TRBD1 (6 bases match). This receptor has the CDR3 CAWSVRGPGNTIYF. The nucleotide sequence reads TGTGCCTGGAGTGTACGGGGGCCAGGAAACACCATATATTTT. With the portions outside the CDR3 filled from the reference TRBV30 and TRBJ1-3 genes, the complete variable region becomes SQTIHQWPATLVQPVGSPLSLECTVEGTSNPNLYWYRQAAGRGLQLLFYSVGIGQISSEVPQNLSASRPQDRQFILSSKKLLLSDSGFYLCAWSVRGPGNTIYFGEGSWLTVV.